This section outlines one T cell receptor beta chain sequence together with its context. What it recognizes is unknown. This record comes from a study of human T cells and chemical hapten exposure. Findings and limits, study-wide: Controls formed significantly fewer large CDR3 similarity clusters than expanded TCRs did.

Trimming took 6 bases from V and 5 from J; bases not matched to a gene: 11. This CDR3 is built from 16 residues. Described time point: patch test 1, 2 weeks after DPC sensitization. Treatment defined: therapeutic diphenylcyclopropenone sensitization with weekly scalp DPC. TCRdb called the RACE reads again in MiXCR, with one record for every CDR3 protein. The sample includes some 180,000 distinct CDR3 sequences, 20% to 25% of them seen just once. The clonotype comes from a woman between 50 and 59 years old with alopecia areata. Some clones in this sample may be carry-over from other donors' samples. This chain joins TRBV12-3 or TRBV12-4 and TRBJ1-3, with TRBD1 matching over 9 bases. This specimen was whole blood, taken in connection with sensitization to the hapten diphenylcyclopropenone (DPC). The CDR3 DNA follows: TGTGCCAGCAGCCCCAAAAGACAGGGGGAGAGAAACACCATATATTTT. Protein product: CASSPKRQGERNTIYF.